This T cell receptor (beta chain) was observed in a study of shared clonotypes between healthy human individuals. Findings and caveats of the study: Against clonotypes common to all four donors, non-shared ones had lower generation probabilities.

The protocol was immunoSEQ multiplex PCR, while the TCRdb copy is restricted to in-frame clones and leaves out a portion. The repertoire holds some 1 million clones, with 70% to 80% as singletons. Free of recent acute infections or vaccinations, the donors were healthy HIV-negative adults. This clone was detected only a few times. Its target is not known. The CDR3 totals 18 residues. The ends lost 2 bases at V and 4 bases at J; junction bases unmatched: 9. Germline V gene data show CDR1 as MNHNS and CDR2 as SASEGT. The TCR originated in a man in his late teens or twenties in good health. This chain joins TRBV6-1 and TRBJ1-4; 11 nucleotides agree with TRBD1. Material for sequencing was memory CD4+ T cells sorted from blood. Stated subset: CD45RA-negative fraction. The CDR3, as DNA: TGTGCCAGCAGTGAACGTAGGACAGGGGGCGCCGGTAATGAAAAACTGTTTTTT. It is translated as CASSERRTGGAGNEKLFF.